This T cell receptor (beta chain) was recorded in a study of T cells in Graves' hyperthyroidism and ophthalmopathy. This CDR3 spans 13 amino acids. CDR1 and CDR2 from the germline V gene are DFQATT and SNEGSKA (reference sequence). The V and J ends lost 1 base and 4 bases, in that order; junction bases with no gene match: 3. TCR beta CDR3 regions were amplified from RNA. Carried out on the TCR CDR3, a first-round RT-PCR used the HTBI primer set. TCRdb itself ran the multiplex PCR reads through MiXCR, one entry per CDR3 protein. Here the sample spans hundreds of thousands of distinct CDR3 sequences, approximately 25% being singletons.

The TCR originated in a woman under 40 with Graves' ophthalmopathy. The genes are TRBV20-1 and TRBJ2-7, with 8 bases lining up with TRBD1. The sample was blood. The CDR3 spells CSARAGGVYEQYF. The CDR3 DNA sequence: TGCAGTGCTAGAGCAGGGGGCGTTTACGAGCAGTACTTC.